The entry below describes one T cell receptor (beta chain). Its target is unknown. Here immunoSEQ multiplex PCR was the method, and the copy in TCRdb shows in-frame clones only, minus some. The sample contains around 50,000 clones, approximately 80% of which appear only once. These data originate in a study of OX40 agonist ivuxolimab in advanced cancers. About the research overall: Participants could have had prior anti-PD-1, anti-PD-L1 or anti-CTLA-4 therapy, and around 40% had some.

Broader study findings: Among the nonresponders, some also had low normalized T-cell clonal expansion. It was not determined which antigens were specifically recognized by the peripheral T cells that had undergone clonal expansion.

Sequences were derived from CD4+ or CD8+ T cells sorted from blood, sampled in a trial of the OX40 agonist ivuxolimab. This receptor was obtained from an adult with an advanced solid tumor such as melanoma, head and neck, liver or kidney cancer.

The CDR3 DNA reads as TGTGCCAGCAGCTTCTCCGCGAAACAGGGAGTTTCCTACGAGCAGTACTTC. The encoded protein is CASSFSAKQGVSYEQYF. This chain uses TRBV11-2 with TRBJ2-7, with D possibly TRBD1 on 6 matching bases. V was shortened by 3 bases and J by 1 base, with 19 bases between the two germline ends. CDR3 length equals 17 residues. Germline V gene data show CDR1 as SGHAT and CDR2 as FQNNGV.